Listed below are T cell receptor beta chains from one sample, sequenced in a study of a mutant IDH1 vaccine in newly diagnosed glioma. Assay: immunoSEQ multiplex PCR; the TCRdb copy retains only in-frame clones and omits some. The sample has more than 50,000 clones, less than 75% seen once; the top ten hold around 4.8%. Their recognized antigens are unknown. The sample in question was peripheral blood mononuclear cells (PBMCs), obtained from a glioma patient whose treatment included an IDH1 peptide vaccine. The receptors were sampled from a man in his forties with glioma. Some clones in this sample may be carry-over from other donors' samples. CDR3s leave out the opening cysteine and the closing phenylalanine or tryptophan. Where a row states a size, it is once, few, many or the class of an expanded clone; other rows omit it.

j_call,clone_size,v_call,cdr3_aa
TRBJ2-2,-,TRBV2,ASRGLNTGELF
TRBJ1-6,-,TRBV4-2,ASSQADRDNSPLH
TRBJ2-7,-,TRBV30,AWTRLSGTLLEGQY
TRBJ1-2,-,TRBV18,ASSPPGRGGYT
TRBJ1-1,-,TRBV5-4,ASSRRQGAMNTEAF
TRBJ1-4,-,TRBV6-5,ASSYSTGGGKLF
TRBJ2-2,-,TRBV2,ASSGDLTGELF
TRBJ2-3,-,TRBV6-1,ASTGTRSTDTQY
TRBJ1-2,few,TRBV6-1,ASSNMGAVPWGYT
TRBJ2-4,-,TRBV5-4,ASSLWEYGAKNIQY
TRBJ1-6,-,TRBV6-5,ASSYSFGVGNSPLH